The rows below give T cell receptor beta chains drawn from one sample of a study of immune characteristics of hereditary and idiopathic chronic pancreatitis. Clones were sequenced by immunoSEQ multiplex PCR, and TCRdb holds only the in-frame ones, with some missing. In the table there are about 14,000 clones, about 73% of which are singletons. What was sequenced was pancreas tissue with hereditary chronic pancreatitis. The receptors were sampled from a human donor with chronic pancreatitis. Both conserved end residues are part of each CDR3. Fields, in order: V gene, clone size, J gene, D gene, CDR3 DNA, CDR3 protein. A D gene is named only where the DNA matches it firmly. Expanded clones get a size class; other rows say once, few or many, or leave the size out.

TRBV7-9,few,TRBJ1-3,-,TGTGCCAGCAGTTTGTCCGGCGGGAGCTCTGGAAACACCATATATTTT,CASSLSGGSSGNTIYF
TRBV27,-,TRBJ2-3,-,TGTGCCAGCAGTTTAGCAGATACGCAGTATTTT,CASSLADTQYF
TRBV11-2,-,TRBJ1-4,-,TGTGCCAGCAGCTTAGGGGCGGGGGCAGGAGTAGTGAATGAAAAACTGTTTTTT,CASSLGAGAGVVNEKLFF
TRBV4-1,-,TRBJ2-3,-,TGCGCCAGCAGCCAAGGTATCGAGCCCGATACGCAGTATTTT,CASSQGIEPDTQYF
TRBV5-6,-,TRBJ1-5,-,TGTGCCAGCAGCCGGGGACGGACCCTCTATAGCAATCAGCCCCAGCATTTT,CASSRGRTLYSNQPQHF
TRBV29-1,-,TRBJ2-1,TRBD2,TGCAGCGTTGAATTTGGTAGCGGGAGTAATGAGCAGTTCTTC,CSVEFGSGSNEQFF
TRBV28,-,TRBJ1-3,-,TGTGCCAGCAGTCCCTCCGGGACCGGAAACACCATATATTTT,CASSPSGTGNTIYF
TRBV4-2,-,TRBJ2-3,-,TGTGCCAGCAGCCAAGCGTACCCAGATACGCAGTATTTT,CASSQAYPDTQYF
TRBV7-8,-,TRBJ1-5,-,TGTGCCAGCAGCTTAGTTCCAGGGTACCAGCCCCAGCATTTT,CASSLVPGYQPQHF
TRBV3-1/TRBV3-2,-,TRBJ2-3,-,TGTGCCAGCAGCCAGGGCACAGATACGCAGTATTTT,CASSQGTDTQYF
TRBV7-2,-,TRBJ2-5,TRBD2,TGTGCCAGCAGCTTAGAAGCGGGAGGCCAGGGGACCCAGTACTTC,CASSLEAGGQGTQYF
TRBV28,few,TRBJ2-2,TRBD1,TGTGCCAGCAGACTTCTAGGGACAGCGAACACCGGGGAGCTGTTTTTT,CASRLLGTANTGELFF
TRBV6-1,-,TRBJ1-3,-,TGTGCCAGCAGTGAAGCCGACCAGGCTTCTGGAAACACCATATATTTT,CASSEADQASGNTIYF
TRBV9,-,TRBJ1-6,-,TGTGCCAGCAGCGAAAGACAAGGCTCTTCACCCCTCCACTTT,CASSERQGSSPLHF
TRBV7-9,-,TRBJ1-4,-,TGTGCCAGCAGCCCCCAGGGGAGCGCAACTAATGAAAAACTGTTTTTT,CASSPQGSATNEKLFF
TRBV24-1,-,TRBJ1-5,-,TGTGCCACCAGTGAGTCAGGACAGCCCCAGCATTTT,CATSESGQPQHF
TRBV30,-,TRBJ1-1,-,TGTGCCTGGAGGACGCCAGGGATAATAACTGAAGCTTTCTTT,CAWRTPGIITEAFF
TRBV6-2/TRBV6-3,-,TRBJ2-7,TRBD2,TGTGCCAGCAGTTTTGAGGCTAGCGGGAGCTACGAGCAGTACTTC,CASSFEASGSYEQYF
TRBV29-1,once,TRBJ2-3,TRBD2,TGCAGCGTTTCATTCGGGACTAGCGGGGTCACAGATACGCAGTATTTT,CSVSFGTSGVTDTQYF
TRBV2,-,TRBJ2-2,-,TGTGCCAGTGATGGGGGCGGGGCGGCCGGGGAGCTGTTTTTT,CASDGGGAAGELFF
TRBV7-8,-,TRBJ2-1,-,TGTGCCAGCAGCTTAGATATAGGGAGTGAGCAGTTCTTC,CASSLDIGSEQFF